These 9 T cell receptor beta chains came from one sample sequenced in a study of shared clonotypes between healthy human individuals. Sequencing was performed with immunoSEQ multiplex PCR; in TCRdb, only in-frame clones are kept and a portion is missing. Among over a million clones listed, roughly 74% were seen once. Input material: memory CD4+ T cells from PBMCs. The subset denotes: CD45RA-negative fraction. All receptors derive from a man younger than 30 in good health. Some clones in this sample may be carry-over from other donors' samples.

The rearrangement links TRBV2 to TRBJ2-7; 11 positions agree with TRBD2. Germline V lookup: CDR1 SNHLY, CDR2 FYNNEI. The CDR3 is 16 amino acids. V gave up 5 bases and J gave up 7 bases; unmatched junction bases: 13. CDR3 in DNA: TGTGCCAGCAGTCCGGTTTTAGCGGGAGGGCCGAGGGAGCAGTACTTC. Encoded protein: CASSPVLAGGPREQYF.

This clone was seen just once. V and J are TRBV25-1 and TRBJ1-5; D is ambiguous. Trimming pared 3 bases from V and 0 bases from J, leaving 6 bases between. CDR1 is MGHDK and CDR2 is SYGVNS in the germline V gene. This CDR3 is 14 amino acids long. This CDR3 is CASSDSYSNQPQHF. CDR3 DNA sequence: TGTGCCAGCAGTGACAGTTATAGCAATCAGCCCCAGCATTTT.

The chain carries TRBV19 and TRBJ1-5, with a possible D match to TRBD1 (6 bases). V was trimmed by 7 bases and J by 2 bases, leaving 12 bases between them. The CDR3 runs 14 residues. Germline V CDR1 and CDR2: LNHDA, SQIVND (reference sequence). The CDR3 protein is CASKWRQGNQPQHF. The CDR3 DNA reads as TGTGCCAGTAAATGGAGACAGGGCAATCAGCCCCAGCATTTT.

The chain uses TRBV27 and TRBJ2-3; D is perhaps TRBD1 or TRBD2 (5 bases each). The CDR3 spans 14 residues. Looked up from germline, CDR1 is MNHEY and CDR2 is SMNVEV (reference sequence). Trimming left V 5 bases short and J 2 bases short, with 11 bases between. CDR3 nucleotide sequence: TGTGCCAGCAGTATGCTCGGGACCACAGATACGCAGTATTTT. As protein: CASSMLGTTDTQYF.

The V gene is TRBV7-9, the J gene TRBJ1-1; D uncertain. This CDR3 comprises 16 residues. Trimming removed 5 bases from V and 1 base from J, with 17 bases in between. Germline assignment: CDR1 SEHNR and CDR2 FQNEAQ (reference sequence). CDR3 coding DNA: TGTGCCAGCAGCCCCCGGGAGGGAGGCACGAACACTGAAGCTTTCTTT. This encodes CASSPREGGTNTEAFF.

This chain joins TRBV5-1 and TRBJ2-3; weak D call: TRBD1 (7 bases). V shed 6 bases and J shed 0 bases, with 11 bases lying between them. The CDR3 extends over 14 amino acids. Germline lookup yields CDR1 SGHRS and CDR2 YFSETQ. The CDR3 region has the DNA TGCGCCAGCAAACAGGGGACTAGCACAGATACGCAGTATTTT. Translating gives CASKQGTSTDTQYF.

J is TRBJ2-1 and V is TRBV11-3; 9 bases are shared with TRBD2. The CDR3 runs to 14 residues. Germline CDR1 is SGHNT and CDR2 is YENEEA. The trim removed 5 bases at V and 5 bases at J, leaving 4 bases unmatched. The CDR3 DNA reads as TGTGCCAGCAGCCCGGGACTAGCCGACAATGAGCAGTTCTTC. Its translation: CASSPGLADNEQFF.

The V call is TRBV18, the J call TRBJ2-7; 9 positions match TRBD2. The ends lost 3 bases at V and 6 bases at J; junction bases unmatched: 6. The CDR3 has 14 residues. Per germline, CDR1 KGHSH and CDR2 LQKENI. CDR3 amino acids: CASSPIAGVGEQYF. CDR3 DNA: TGTGCCAGCTCACCTATAGCGGGAGTGGGCGAGCAGTACTTC.

The rearrangement joins TRBV28 to TRBJ1-4; weak D call: TRBD1 (6 bases). The DNA end is more similar to TRBJ2-2, so the J call may be wrong. The CDR3 runs to 13 residues. In germline, CDR1 is MDHEN, CDR2 SYDVKM. The CDR3: CASSFSGAGELFF. CDR3 coding DNA: TGTGCCAGCAGTTTCTCAGGGGCGGGGGAGCTGTTTTTT.